The present TCR beta chain was sequenced within a study of regulatory T cells in long-lasting Graves disease. This clonotype was detected ten times or more. With 3 bases clipped from V and 6 bases from J, the junction kept 7 bases outside the gene matches. Germline CDR1 and CDR2: MDHEN and SYDVKM. CDR3 length equals 17 residues. Arm-PCR of CDR3 regions with iRepertoire HTBI primers generated TCR beta libraries. MiXCR was run by TCRdb on the multiplex PCR reads, yielding one entry per CDR3 protein. The table records about 620,000 distinct CDR3 sequences, about 16% of them present only once. Time point given: newly diagnosed GD, antithyroid drugs for less than 3 months. PBMC RNA served as the TCR library source. These data were also reused for a study on T cells in Graves' hyperthyroidism and ophthalmopathy.

The chain employs TRBV28 and TRBJ2-1, with TRBD2 matching over 14 bases. This TCR was recovered from a woman aged 25 to 45 with Graves disease. The sample consisted of peripheral blood mononuclear cells (PBMCs), taken at new diagnosis, from a patient treated with antithyroid drugs. In nucleotides, the CDR3 is TGTGCCAGCAGTTTGGCGGGACTAGCGGGAGTCCCCAATGAGCAGTTCTTC. This sequence encodes CASSLAGLAGVPNEQFF.